Each of the 8 T cell receptor beta chains below was sequenced from the same sample in a study of T cells expressing NK-cell markers. From its re-call of the 5' RACE reads, TCRdb lists each CDR3 protein once, without DNA. Recorded for this sample: 300,000 to 500,000 distinct CDR3 sequences. Material for sequencing was blood T cells: a sorted CD56 or NKG2C T cell subset, CD4+ or CD8+ T cells, or bulk PBMC T cells (not recorded which). These receptors all come from a woman between 45 and 65 years old in good health.

The V call is TRBV25-1, the J call TRBJ2-1. This CDR3 spans 11 amino acids. Germline V CDR1 and CDR2: MGHDK, SYGVNS. The CDR3 protein is CASSEEPTWFF.

This chain links TRBV30 with TRBJ2-1; TCRdb designates TRBD1, a call that cannot be tested without DNA. CDR3 length: 12 residues. Germline CDR1 GTSNPN, CDR2 SVGIG (reference sequence). The CDR3 here is CAWTGTHNEQFF. Looking up the rest from reference TRBV30 and TRBJ2-1 gives the full variable domain: SQTIHQWPATLVQPVGSPLSLECTVEGTSNPNLYWYRQAAGRGLQLLFYSVGIGQISSEVPQNLSASRPQDRQFILSSKKLLLSDSGFYLCAWTGTHNEQFFGPGTRLTVL.

This chain connects TRBV7-7 to TRBJ2-7; TCRdb gives TRBD1 as the D gene, but with no DNA this cannot be confirmed. Germline V gives CDR1 SSHAT, CDR2 FNYEAQ (reference sequence). This CDR3 has 13 residues. The CDR3 spells CASSLQGAQEQYF.

J is TRBJ2-7 and V is TRBV28; TCRdb's D gene call, TRBD2, goes unchecked for lack of DNA. The germline gives CDR1 MDHEN, CDR2 SYDVKM. This CDR3 comprises 15 residues. CDR3 amino acids: CASSPGPQLWSEQYF.

V usage is TRBV12-3 or TRBV12-4 and J usage is TRBJ2-1; as DNA is missing, the TRBD1 call by TCRdb cannot be tested. The CDR3 runs 15 residues. This CDR3 is CASRDDRGQYNEQFF.

This chain connects TRBV7-3 to TRBJ2-7; TCRdb gives TRBD1 as the D gene, but with no DNA this cannot be confirmed. This CDR3 is 13 amino acids long. Per the germline V gene, CDR1 is SGHTA and CDR2 is FQGTGA. CDR3: CASSHGQGYEQYF.

The V and J genes are TRBV7-3 and TRBJ2-3; checking the TCRdb D call of TRBD2 is not possible without DNA. This CDR3 spans 15 amino acids. The germline gives CDR1 SGHTA, CDR2 FQGTGA. The CDR3 region is CASSSLAGPTDTQYF. Based on the CDR3 plus reference TRBV7-3 and TRBJ2-3, the full variable domain is GAGVSQTPSNKVTEKGKYVELRCDPISGHTALYWYRQSLGQGPEFLIYFQGTGAADDSGLPNDRFFAVRPEGSVSTLKIQRTERGDSAVYLCASSSLAGPTDTQYFGPGTRLTVL.

V is TRBV2 and J is TRBJ2-2; TCRdb outputs TRBD2, but without DNA this stays unchecked. The CDR3 runs to 17 residues. CDR1 is SNHLY, CDR2 FYNNEI, per germline. The CDR3: CASSVASGRAVTGELFF.